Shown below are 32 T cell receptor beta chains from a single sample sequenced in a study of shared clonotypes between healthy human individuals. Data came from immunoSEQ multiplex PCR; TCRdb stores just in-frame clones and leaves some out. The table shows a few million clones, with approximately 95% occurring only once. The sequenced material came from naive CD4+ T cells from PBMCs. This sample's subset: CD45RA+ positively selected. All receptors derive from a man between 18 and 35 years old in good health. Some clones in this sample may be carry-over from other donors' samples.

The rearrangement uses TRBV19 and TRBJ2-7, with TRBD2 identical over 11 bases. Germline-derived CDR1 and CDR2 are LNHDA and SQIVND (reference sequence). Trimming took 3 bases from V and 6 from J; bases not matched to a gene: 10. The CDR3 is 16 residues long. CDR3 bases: TGTGCCAGTAGTATCGGGGGGAGACTAGCGGGAACCGAGCAGTACTTC. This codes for CASSIGGRLAGTEQYF.

The CDR3 DNA reads TGCAGTGCAGCGCAAAGGGAAGAACTGTTTTTT. The encoded protein is CSAAQREELFF. The chain employs TRBV20-1 and TRBJ1-4; D remains ambiguous. The CDR3 totals 11 residues. Trimming took 6 bases from V and 12 from J, leaving 14 bases between them. Per the germline V gene, CDR1 is DFQATT and CDR2 is SNEGSKA (reference sequence).

The DNA of the CDR3 is TGTGCCAGCAGTTTTTCTCTAGCGGGACCTCCCTACAATGAGCAGTTCTTC. It yields the protein CASSFSLAGPPYNEQFF. V and J are TRBV28 and TRBJ2-1; TRBD2 matches at 9 bases. Germline lookup yields CDR1 MDHEN and CDR2 SYDVKM. V dropped 3 bases and J dropped 2; count of bases not matched to a gene: 8. CDR3 length: 17 residues.

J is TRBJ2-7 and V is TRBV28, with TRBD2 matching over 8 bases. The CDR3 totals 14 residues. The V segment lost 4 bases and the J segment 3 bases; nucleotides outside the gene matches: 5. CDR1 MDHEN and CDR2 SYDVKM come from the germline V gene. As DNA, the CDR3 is TGTGCCAGCAGTTGGGTCGGGGGGGGCTACGAGCAGTACTTC. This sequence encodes CASSWVGGGYEQYF.

The CDR3 sequence is CASSPHQPGGDLSEQFF. The CDR3 nucleotides read TGTGCCAGCTCACCACATCAACCTGGAGGGGACTTGTCGGAGCAGTTCTTC. This rearrangement joins TRBV18 to TRBJ2-1; tentatively, D is TRBD2 (6 bases). The CDR3 contains 17 residues. CDR1 and CDR2 (germline): KGHSH, LQKENI. With 1 base removed from V and 10 bases from J, the gap between germline ends came to 23 bases.

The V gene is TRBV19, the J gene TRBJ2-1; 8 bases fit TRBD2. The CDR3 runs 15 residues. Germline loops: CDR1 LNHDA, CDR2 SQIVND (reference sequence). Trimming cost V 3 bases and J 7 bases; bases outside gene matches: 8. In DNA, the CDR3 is TGTGCCAGTAGTATGGCGGGAGGACCGCGGAATGAGCAGTTCTTC. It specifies CASSMAGGPRNEQFF.

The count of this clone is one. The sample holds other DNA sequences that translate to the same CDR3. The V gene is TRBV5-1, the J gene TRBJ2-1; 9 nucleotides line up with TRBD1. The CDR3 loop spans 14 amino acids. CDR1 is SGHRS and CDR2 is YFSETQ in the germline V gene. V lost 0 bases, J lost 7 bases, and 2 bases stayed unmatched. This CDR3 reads CASSLDRGRNEQFF. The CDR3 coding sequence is TGCGCCAGCAGCTTGGACAGGGGGCGGAATGAGCAGTTCTTC. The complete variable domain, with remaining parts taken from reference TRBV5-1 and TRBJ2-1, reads KAGVTQTPRYLIKTRGQQVTLSCSPISGHRSVSWYQQTPGQGLQFLFEYFSETQRNKGNFPGRFSGRQFSNSRSEMNVSTLELGDSALYLCASSLDRGRNEQFFGPGTRLTVL.

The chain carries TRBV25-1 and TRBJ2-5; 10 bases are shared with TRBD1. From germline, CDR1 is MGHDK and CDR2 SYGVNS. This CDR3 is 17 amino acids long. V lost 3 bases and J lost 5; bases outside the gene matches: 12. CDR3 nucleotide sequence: TGTGCCAGCAGTGACACCAGGACAGGGGGGATCGGGGAGACCCAGTACTTC. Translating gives CASSDTRTGGIGETQYF.

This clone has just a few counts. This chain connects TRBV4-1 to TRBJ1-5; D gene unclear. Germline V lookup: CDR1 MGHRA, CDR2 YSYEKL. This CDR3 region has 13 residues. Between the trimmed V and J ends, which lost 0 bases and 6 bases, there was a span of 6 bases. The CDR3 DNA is TGCGCCAGCAGCCAAGAGGAGTCTCAGCCCCAGCATTTT. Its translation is CASSQEESQPQHF.

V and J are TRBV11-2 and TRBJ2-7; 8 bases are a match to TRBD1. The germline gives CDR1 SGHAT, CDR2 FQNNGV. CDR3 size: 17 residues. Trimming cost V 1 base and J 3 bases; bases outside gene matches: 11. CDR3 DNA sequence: TGTGCCAGCAGCTTAGGGCAGTTGACAGGGGTTTTCTACGAGCAGTACTTC. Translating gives CASSLGQLTGVFYEQYF.

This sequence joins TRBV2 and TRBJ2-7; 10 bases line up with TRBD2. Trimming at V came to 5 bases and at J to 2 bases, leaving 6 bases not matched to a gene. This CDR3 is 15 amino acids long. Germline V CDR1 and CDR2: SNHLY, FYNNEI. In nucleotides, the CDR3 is TGTGCCAGCAGTAACCTAAGCGGGGGGGCCTACGAGCAGTACTTC. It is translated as CASSNLSGGAYEQYF.

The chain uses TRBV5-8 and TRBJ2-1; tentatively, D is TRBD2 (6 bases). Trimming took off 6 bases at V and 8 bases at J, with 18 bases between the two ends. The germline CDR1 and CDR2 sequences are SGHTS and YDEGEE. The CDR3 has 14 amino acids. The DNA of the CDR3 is TGTGCCAGCACCTGGGGAGGCCGAAGGGATGAGCAGTTCTTC. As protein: CASTWGGRRDEQFF.

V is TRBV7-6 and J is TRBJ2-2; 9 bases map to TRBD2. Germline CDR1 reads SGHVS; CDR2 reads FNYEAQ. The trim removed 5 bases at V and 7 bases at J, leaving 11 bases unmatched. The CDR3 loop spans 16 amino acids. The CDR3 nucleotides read TGTGCCAGCAGCCTCAGGGTAGCGGGGGCCCACGGGGAGCTGTTTTTT. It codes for CASSLRVAGAHGELFF.

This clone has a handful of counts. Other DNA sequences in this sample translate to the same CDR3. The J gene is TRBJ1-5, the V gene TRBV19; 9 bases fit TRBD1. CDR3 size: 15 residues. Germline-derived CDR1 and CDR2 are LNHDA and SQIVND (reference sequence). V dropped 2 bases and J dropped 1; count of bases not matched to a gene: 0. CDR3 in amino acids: CASSITGGSNQPQHF. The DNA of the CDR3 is TGTGCCAGTAGTATAACAGGGGGCAGCAATCAGCCCCAGCATTTT.

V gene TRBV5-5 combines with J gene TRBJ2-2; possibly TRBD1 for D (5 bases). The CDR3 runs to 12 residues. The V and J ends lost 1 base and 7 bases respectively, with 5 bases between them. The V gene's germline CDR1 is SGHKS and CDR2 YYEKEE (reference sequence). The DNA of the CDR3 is TGTGCCAGCAGCTTGAGGGGCGGGGAGCTGTTTTTT. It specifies CASSLRGGELFF.

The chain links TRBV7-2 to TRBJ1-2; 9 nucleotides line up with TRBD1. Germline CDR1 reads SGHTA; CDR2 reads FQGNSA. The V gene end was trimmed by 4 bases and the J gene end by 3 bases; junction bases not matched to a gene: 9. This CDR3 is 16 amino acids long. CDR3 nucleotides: TGTGCCAGCAGCTCTCCGGGACAGGGCTTCGACTATGGCTACACCTTC. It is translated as CASSSPGQGFDYGYTF.

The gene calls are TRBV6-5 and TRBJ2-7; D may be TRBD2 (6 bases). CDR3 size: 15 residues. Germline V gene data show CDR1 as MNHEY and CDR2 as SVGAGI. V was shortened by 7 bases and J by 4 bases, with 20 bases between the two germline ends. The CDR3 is CASKRLAGSTYEQYF. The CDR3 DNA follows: TGTGCCAGCAAGAGGCTCGCCGGGAGTACTTACGAGCAGTACTTC.

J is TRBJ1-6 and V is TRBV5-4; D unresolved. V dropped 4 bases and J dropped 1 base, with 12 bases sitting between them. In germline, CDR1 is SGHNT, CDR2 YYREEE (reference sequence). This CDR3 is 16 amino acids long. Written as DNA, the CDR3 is TGTGCCAGCAGCCCTGGTGGCGGGTCCTATAATTCACCCCTCCACTTT. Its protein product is CASSPGGGSYNSPLHF.

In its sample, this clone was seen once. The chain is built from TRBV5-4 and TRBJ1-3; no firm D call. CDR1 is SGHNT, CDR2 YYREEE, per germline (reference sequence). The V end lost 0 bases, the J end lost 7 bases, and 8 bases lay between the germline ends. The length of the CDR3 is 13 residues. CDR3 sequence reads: CASSLDFGNTIYF. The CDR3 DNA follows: TGTGCCAGCAGCTTGGACTTCGGTAACACCATATATTTT.

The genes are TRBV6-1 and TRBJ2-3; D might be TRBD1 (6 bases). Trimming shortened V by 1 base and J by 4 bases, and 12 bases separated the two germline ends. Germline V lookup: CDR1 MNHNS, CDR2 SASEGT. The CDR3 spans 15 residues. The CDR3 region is CASSEGEKGADTQYF. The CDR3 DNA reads TGTGCCAGCAGTGAAGGAGAGAAGGGGGCAGATACGCAGTATTTT.

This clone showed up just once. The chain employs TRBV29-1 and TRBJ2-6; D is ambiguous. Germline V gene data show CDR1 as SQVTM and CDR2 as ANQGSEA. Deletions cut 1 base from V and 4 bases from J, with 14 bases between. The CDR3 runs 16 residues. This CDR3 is CSVEALLGPGANVLTF. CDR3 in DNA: TGCAGCGTTGAAGCTCTCTTAGGGCCCGGGGCCAACGTCCTGACTTTC.

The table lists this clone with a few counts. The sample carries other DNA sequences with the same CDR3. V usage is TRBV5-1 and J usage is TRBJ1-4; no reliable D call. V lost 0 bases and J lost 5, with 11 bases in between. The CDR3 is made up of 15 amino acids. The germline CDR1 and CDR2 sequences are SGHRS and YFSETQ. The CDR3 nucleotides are TGCGCCAGCAGCTTGGCTCGGGGTACCAATGAAAAACTGTTTTTT. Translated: CASSLARGTNEKLFF.

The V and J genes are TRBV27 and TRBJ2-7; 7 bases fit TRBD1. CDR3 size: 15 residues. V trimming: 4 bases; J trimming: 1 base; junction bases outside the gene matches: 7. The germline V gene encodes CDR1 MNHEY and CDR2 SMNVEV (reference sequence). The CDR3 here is CASSSRGRGSYEQYF. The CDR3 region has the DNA TGTGCCAGCAGTTCTAGGGGGCGCGGGTCCTACGAGCAGTACTTC.

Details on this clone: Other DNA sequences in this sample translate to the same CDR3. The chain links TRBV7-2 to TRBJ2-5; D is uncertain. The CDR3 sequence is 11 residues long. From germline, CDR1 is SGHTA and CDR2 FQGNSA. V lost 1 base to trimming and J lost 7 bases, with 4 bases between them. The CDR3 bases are TGTGCCAGCAGCTTAGTCGGGACCCAGTACTTC. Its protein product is CASSLVGTQYF.

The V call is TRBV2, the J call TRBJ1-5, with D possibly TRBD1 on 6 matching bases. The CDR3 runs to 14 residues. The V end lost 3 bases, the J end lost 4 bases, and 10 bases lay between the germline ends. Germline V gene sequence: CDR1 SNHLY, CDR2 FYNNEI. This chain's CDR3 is CASSDWTENQPQHF. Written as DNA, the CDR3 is TGTGCCAGCAGTGACTGGACAGAGAATCAGCCCCAGCATTTT.

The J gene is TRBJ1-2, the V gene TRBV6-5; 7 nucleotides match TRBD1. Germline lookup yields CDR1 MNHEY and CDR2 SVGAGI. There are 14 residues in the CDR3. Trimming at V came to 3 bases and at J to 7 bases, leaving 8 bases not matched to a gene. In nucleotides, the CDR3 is TGTGCCAGCAGTTATGAGGGGGCCAGTACTGGCTACACCTTC. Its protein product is CASSYEGASTGYTF.

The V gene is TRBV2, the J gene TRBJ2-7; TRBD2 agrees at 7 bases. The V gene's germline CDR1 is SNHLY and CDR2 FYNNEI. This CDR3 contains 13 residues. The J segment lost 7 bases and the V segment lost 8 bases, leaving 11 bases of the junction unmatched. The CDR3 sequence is CASGRALLGEQYF. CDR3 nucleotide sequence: TGTGCCAGCGGGAGGGCTCTTCTGGGGGAGCAGTACTTC. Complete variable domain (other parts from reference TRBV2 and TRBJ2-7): EPEVTQTPSHQVTQMGQEVILRCVPISNHLYFYWYRQILGQKVEFLVSFYNNEISEKSEIFDDQFSVERPDGSNFTLKIRSTKLEDSAMYFCASGRALLGEQYFGPGTRLTVT.

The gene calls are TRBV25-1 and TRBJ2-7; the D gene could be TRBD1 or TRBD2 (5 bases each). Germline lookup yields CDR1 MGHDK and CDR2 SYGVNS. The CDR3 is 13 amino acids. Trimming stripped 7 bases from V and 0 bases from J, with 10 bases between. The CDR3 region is CASTGAVSYEQYF. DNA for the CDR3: TGTGCCAGCACCGGGGCAGTCTCCTACGAGCAGTACTTC.

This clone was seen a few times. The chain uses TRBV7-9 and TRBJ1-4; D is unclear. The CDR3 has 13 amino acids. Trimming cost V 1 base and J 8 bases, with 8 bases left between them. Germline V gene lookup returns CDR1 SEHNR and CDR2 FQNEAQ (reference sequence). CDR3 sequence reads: CASSLGAGEKLFF. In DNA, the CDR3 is TGTGCCAGCAGCTTAGGGGCGGGAGAAAAACTGTTTTTT.

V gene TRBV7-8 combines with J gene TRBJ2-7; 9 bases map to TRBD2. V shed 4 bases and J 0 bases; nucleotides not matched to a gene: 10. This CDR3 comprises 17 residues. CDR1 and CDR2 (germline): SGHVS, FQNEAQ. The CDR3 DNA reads TGTGCCAGCAGCTCACAGGGCGGGAGGGCGGGCTCCTACGAGCAGTACTTC. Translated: CASSSQGGRAGSYEQYF.

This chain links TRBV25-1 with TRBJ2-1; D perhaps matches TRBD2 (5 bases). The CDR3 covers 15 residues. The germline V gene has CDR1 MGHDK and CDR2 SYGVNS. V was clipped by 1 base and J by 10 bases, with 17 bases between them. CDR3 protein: CASSESPLRSGEQFF. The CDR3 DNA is TGTGCCAGCAGTGAATCCCCCCTCCGTTCGGGGGAGCAGTTCTTC.

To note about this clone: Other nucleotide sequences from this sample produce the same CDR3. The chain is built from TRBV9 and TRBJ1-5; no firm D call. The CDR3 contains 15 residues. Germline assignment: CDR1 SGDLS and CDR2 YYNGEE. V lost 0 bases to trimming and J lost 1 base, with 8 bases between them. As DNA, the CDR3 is TGTGCCAGCAGCGTAGCCGGAGGGAGCAATCAGCCCCAGCATTTT. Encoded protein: CASSVAGGSNQPQHF.